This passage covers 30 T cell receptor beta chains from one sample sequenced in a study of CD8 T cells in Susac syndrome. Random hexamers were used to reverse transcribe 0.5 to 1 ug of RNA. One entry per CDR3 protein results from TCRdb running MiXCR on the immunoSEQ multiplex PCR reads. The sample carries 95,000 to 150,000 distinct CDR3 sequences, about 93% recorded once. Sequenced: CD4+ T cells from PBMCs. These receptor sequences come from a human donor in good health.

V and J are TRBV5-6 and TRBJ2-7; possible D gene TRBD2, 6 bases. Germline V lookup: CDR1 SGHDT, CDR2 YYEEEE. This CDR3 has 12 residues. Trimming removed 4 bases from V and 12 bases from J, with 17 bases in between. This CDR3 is CASSHLEGIMYF. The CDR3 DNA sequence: TGTGCCAGCAGCCATTTGGAGGGAATCATGTACTTC.

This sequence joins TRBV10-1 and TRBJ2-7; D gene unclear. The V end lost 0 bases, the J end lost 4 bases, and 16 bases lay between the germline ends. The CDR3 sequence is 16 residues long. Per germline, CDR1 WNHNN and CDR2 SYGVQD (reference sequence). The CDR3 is CASSESVGRVRYEQYF. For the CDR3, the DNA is TGCGCCAGCAGTGAGTCCGTAGGACGAGTAAGGTACGAGCAGTACTTC.

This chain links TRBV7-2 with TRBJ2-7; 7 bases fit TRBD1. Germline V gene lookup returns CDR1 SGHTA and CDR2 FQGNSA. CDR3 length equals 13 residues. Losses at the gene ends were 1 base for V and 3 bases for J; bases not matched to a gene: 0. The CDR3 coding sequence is TGTGCCAGCAGCTTAGACAGGGGCTACGAGCAGTACTTC. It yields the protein CASSLDRGYEQYF.

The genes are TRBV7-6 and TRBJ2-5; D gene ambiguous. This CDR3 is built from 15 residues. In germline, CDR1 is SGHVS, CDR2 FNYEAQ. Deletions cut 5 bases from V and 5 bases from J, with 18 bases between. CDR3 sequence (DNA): TGTGCCAGCAGCCAACCAAGAGCAGCCGGGGAGACCCAGTACTTC. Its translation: CASSQPRAAGETQYF.

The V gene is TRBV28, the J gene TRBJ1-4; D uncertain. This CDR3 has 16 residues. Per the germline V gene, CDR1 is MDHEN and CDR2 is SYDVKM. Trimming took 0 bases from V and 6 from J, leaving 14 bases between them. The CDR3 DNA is TGTGCCAGCAGTTTATGGGATTTTTCAAGGGATGAAAAACTGTTTTTT. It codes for CASSLWDFSRDEKLFF.

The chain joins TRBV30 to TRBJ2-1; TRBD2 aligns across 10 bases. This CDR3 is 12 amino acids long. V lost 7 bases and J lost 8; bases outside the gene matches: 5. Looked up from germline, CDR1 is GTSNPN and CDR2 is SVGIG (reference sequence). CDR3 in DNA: TGTGCCTCCTTAGCGGGAGGAGATGAGCAGTTCTTC. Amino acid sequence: CASLAGGDEQFF. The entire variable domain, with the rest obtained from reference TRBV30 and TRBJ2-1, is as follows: SQTIHQWPATLVQPVGSPLSLECTVEGTSNPNLYWYRQAAGRGLQLLFYSVGIGQISSEVPQNLSASRPQDRQFILSSKKLLLSDSGFYLCASLAGGDEQFFGPGTRLTVL.

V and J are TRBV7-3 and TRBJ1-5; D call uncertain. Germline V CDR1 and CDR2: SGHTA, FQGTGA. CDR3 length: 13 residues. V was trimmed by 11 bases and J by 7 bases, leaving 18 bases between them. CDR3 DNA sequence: TGTGCCCACCTTCTAGGGCGAGAGCAGCCCCAGCATTTT. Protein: CAHLLGREQPQHF.

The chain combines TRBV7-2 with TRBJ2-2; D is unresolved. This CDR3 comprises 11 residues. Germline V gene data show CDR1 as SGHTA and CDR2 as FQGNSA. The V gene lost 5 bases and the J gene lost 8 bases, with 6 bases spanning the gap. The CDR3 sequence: CASSNRGELFF. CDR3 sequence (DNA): TGTGCCAGCAGCAATAGGGGGGAGCTGTTTTTT.

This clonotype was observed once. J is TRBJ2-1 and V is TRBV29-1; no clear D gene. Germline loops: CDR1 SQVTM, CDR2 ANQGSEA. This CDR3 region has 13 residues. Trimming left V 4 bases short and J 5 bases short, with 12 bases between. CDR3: CSVGSSTNNEQFF. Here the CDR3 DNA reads TGCAGCGTTGGATCCTCAACCAACAATGAGCAGTTCTTC.

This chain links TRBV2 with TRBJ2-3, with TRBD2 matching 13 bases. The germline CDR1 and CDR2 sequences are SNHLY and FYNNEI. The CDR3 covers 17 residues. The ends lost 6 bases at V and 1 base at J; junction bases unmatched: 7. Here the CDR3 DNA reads TGTGCCAGCAGATGGACTAGCGGGAGTGGGGGCACAGATACGCAGTATTTT. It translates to CASRWTSGSGGTDTQYF.

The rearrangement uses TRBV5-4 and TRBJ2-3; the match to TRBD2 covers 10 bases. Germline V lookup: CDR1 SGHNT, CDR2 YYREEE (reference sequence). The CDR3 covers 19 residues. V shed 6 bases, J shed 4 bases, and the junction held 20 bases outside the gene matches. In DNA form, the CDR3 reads TGTGCCAGCACCCTCGGGGGATCTAGCGGGAGATTTAGCGCAGATACGCAGTATTTT. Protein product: CASTLGGSSGRFSADTQYF.

CDR3 loop: CASSQSPGVQETQYF. CDR3 in DNA: TGTGCCAGCAGCCAATCACCGGGGGTCCAAGAGACCCAGTACTTC. The chain combines TRBV3-1 with TRBJ2-5; maybe TRBD2 (6 bases). The CDR3 totals 15 residues. Germline CDR1 and CDR2: LGHDT and YNNKEL (reference sequence). The V and J ends lost 2 bases and 1 base respectively, with 11 bases between them.

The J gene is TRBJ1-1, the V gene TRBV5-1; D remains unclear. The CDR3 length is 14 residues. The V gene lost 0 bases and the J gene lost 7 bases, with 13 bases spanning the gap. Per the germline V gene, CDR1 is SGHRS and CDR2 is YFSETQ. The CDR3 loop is CASSLEVTTREAFF. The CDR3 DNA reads TGCGCCAGCAGCTTGGAGGTGACAACGCGTGAAGCTTTCTTT.

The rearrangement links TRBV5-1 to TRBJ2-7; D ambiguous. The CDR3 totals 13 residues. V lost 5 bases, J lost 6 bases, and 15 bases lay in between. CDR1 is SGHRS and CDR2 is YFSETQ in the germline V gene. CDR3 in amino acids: CASRERVEGEQYF. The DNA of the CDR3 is TGCGCCAGCAGGGAAAGGGTCGAAGGCGAGCAGTACTTC.

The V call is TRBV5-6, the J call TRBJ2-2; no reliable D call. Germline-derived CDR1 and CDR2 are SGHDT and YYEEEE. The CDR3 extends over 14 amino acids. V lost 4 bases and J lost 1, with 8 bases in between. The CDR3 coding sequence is TGTGCCAGCAGCCATACGGGGAACACCGGGGAGCTGTTTTTT. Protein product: CASSHTGNTGELFF.

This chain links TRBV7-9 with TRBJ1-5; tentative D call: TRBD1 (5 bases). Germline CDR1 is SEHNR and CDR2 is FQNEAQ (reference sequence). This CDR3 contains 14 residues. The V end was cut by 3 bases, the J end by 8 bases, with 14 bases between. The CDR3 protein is CASSFSRGAEPQHF. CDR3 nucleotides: TGTGCCAGCAGCTTTTCTAGGGGCGCAGAGCCCCAGCATTTT.

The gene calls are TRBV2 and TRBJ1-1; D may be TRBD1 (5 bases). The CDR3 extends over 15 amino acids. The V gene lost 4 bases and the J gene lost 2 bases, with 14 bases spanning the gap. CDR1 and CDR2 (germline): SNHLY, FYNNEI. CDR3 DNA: TGTGCCAGCAGTGCCCAGGGCGGGGGAAACACTGAAGCTTTCTTT. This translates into CASSAQGGGNTEAFF.

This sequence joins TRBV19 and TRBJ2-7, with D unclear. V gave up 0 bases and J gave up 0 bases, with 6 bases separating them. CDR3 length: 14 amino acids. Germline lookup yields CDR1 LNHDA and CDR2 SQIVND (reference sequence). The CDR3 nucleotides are TGTGCCAGTAGTATAGACAGCATCTCCTACGAGCAGTACTTC. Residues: CASSIDSISYEQYF.

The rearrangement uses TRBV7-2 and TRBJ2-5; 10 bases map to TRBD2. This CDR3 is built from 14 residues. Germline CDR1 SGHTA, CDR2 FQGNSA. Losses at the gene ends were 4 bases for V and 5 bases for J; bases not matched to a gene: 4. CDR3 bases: TGTGCCAGCAGCTCCACTAGCGGGGTGGAGACCCAGTACTTC. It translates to CASSSTSGVETQYF. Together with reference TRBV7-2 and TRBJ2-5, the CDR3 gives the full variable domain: GAGVSQSPSNKVTEKGKDVELRCDPISGHTALYWYRQSLGQGLEFLIYFQGNSAPDKSGLPSDRFSAERTGGSVSTLTIQRTQQEDSAVYLCASSSTSGVETQYFGPGTRLLVL.

In DNA, the CDR3 is TGTGCCAGCAGCCAAGTGTCGGCCCAAGAGACCCAGTACTTC. Its protein is CASSQVSAQETQYF. This sequence joins TRBV4-2 and TRBJ2-5; D is ambiguous. This CDR3 is 14 amino acids long. Trimming removed 1 base from V and 1 base from J, with 7 bases in between. Germline V gene lookup returns CDR1 LGHNA and CDR2 YNFKEQ.

The CDR3, as DNA: TGCAGCGTTGAGGGCTCTGGGGCCAACGTCCTGACTTTC. Amino acids: CSVEGSGANVLTF. V and J are TRBV29-1 and TRBJ2-6, with no clear D. The CDR3 extends over 13 amino acids. The germline CDR1 and CDR2 sequences are SQVTM and ANQGSEA. V gave up 3 bases and J gave up 0 bases, with 3 bases separating them.

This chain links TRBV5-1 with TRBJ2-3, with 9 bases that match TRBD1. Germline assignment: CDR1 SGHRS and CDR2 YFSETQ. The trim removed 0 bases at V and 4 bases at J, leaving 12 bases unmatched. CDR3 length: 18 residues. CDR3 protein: CASSLAGGGTGWADTQYF. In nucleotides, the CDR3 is TGCGCCAGCAGCTTGGCCGGCGGCGGGACAGGGTGGGCAGATACGCAGTATTTT.

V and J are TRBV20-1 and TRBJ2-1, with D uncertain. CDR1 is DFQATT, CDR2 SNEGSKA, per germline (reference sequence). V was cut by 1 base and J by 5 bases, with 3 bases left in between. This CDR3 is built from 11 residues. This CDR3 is CSARGDNEQFF. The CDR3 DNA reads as TGCAGTGCTAGAGGGGACAATGAGCAGTTCTTC.

As DNA, the CDR3 is TGTGCCAGCAGCCCCGGGGGGGTATCCTACGAGCAGTACTTC. Its translation is CASSPGGVSYEQYF. This chain links TRBV7-6 with TRBJ2-7; TRBD2 aligns across 8 bases. From germline, CDR1 is SGHVS and CDR2 FNYEAQ. The ends lost 5 bases at V and 1 base at J; junction bases unmatched: 4. The CDR3 totals 14 residues. Full variable domain (outside the CDR3, taken from reference TRBV7-6 and TRBJ2-7): GAGVSQSPRYKVTKRGQDVALRCDPISGHVSLYWYRQALGQGPEFLTYFNYEAQQDKSGLPNDRFSAERPEGSISTLTIQRTEQRDSAMYRCASSPGGVSYEQYFGPGTRLTVT.

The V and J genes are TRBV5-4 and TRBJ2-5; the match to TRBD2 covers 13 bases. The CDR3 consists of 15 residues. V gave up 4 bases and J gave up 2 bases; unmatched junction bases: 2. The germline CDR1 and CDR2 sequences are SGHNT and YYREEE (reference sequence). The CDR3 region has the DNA TGTGCCAGCAGCCAGGGACTAGCGGGACAAGAGACCCAGTACTTC. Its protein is CASSQGLAGQETQYF. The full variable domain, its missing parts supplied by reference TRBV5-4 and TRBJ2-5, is ETGVTQSPTHLIKTRGQQVTLRCSSQSGHNTVSWYQQALGQGPQFIFQYYREEENGRGNFPPRFSGLQFPNYSSELNVNALELDDSALYLCASSQGLAGQETQYFGPGTRLLVL.

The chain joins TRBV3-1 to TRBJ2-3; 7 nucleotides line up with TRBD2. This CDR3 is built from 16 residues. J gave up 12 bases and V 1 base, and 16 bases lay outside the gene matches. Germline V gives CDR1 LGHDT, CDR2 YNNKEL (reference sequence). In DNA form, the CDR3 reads TGTGCCAGCAGCCAAGGTTCTCCCGGGGGGACTTTTTCACAGTATTTT. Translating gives CASSQGSPGGTFSQYF.

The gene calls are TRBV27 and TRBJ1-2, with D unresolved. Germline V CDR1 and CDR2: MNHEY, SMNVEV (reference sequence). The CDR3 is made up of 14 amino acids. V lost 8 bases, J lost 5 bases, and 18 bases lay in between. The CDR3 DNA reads TGTGCCAGCCTTCCTACCGCGACGGGGTATGGCTACACCTTC. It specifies CASLPTATGYGYTF.

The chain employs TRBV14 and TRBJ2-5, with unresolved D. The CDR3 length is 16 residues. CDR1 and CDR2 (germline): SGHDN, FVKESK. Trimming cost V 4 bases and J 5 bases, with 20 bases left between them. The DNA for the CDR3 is TGTGCCAGCAGCCCCATTGTGTGGTCTTCCGGGGAGACCCAGTACTTC. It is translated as CASSPIVWSSGETQYF.

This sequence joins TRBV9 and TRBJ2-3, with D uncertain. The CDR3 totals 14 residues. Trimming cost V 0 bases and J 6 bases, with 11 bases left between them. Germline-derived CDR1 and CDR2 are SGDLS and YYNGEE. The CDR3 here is CASSVGNSWDTQYF. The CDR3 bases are TGTGCCAGCAGCGTAGGTAACTCCTGGGATACGCAGTATTTT.

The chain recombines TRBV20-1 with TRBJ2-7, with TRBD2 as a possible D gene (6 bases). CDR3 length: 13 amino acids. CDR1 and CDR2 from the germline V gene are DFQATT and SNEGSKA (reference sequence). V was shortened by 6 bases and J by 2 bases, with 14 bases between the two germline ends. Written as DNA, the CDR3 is TGCAGTGCCTTTCGGGACTCTCCCTACGAGCAGTACTTC. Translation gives CSAFRDSPYEQYF.